Listed below are T cell receptor beta chains from one sample, sequenced in a study of OX40 agonist ivuxolimab in advanced cancers. Repertoires were generated with immunoSEQ multiplex PCR, while TCRdb's copy carries only in-frame clones and drops some. The data show some 60,000 clones, over 80% seen once. The source material was CD4+ or CD8+ T cells sorted from blood, sampled in a trial of the OX40 agonist ivuxolimab. The receptors were gathered from an adult with an advanced solid tumor such as melanoma, head and neck, liver or kidney cancer. The CDR3 runs from the conserved cysteine through the conserved F or W. D genes are given only for firm matches.

v_gene	d_gene	j_gene	CDR3aa
TRBV5-5	-	TRBJ1-5	CASSLGGVYGNQPQHF
TRBV27	TRBD2	TRBJ2-3	CASRPGGLAGEGADTQYF
TRBV7-6	TRBD1	TRBJ2-7	CASSSDRTGGSYEQYF
TRBV28	-	TRBJ2-7	CASTLGAGGYSEQYF
TRBV10-3	-	TRBJ1-2	CAISATGGRDGYTF
TRBV10-3	TRBD1	TRBJ1-6	CAIREQGSNSPLHF
TRBV29-1	-	TRBJ2-2	CSVRTVNTGELFF
TRBV28	TRBD1	TRBJ1-4	CASTGTGSTNEKLFF
TRBV5-6	TRBD1	TRBJ2-1	CASTLDRANEQFF
TRBV5-6	TRBD1	TRBJ2-3	CASSLPGQGLSDTQYF
TRBV5-1	TRBD1	TRBJ2-3	CASTLRGQGTDTQYF
TRBV10-3	-	TRBJ2-1	CAISEFNEQFF
TRBV30	-	TRBJ2-5	CAWSVLVWETQYF
TRBV9	-	TRBJ2-5	CASSVERGFETQYF
TRBV7-6	-	TRBJ2-3	CASSLASDTQYF
TRBV4-1	TRBD1	TRBJ1-1	CASSQGTGTEAFF
TRBV7-9	-	TRBJ1-2	CASSLLNWGARMNYGYTF
TRBV11-1	-	TRBJ2-7	CASSLSGDYEQYF
TRBV19	-	TRBJ1-1	CASSAGLNTEAFF
TRBV5-6	-	TRBJ2-7	CASSLVTFGGWEQYF
TRBV19	TRBD1	TRBJ1-1	CASSRDRGMAFF
TRBV7-7	TRBD1	TRBJ2-5	CASSRDRGYQETQYF
TRBV30	TRBD1	TRBJ2-7	CAWSTGTGNYEQYF
TRBV9	TRBD1	TRBJ2-5	CASSVVGTGKEAQYF
TRBV9	-	TRBJ2-1	CASSVEGGGYNEQFF
TRBV2	-	TRBJ1-1	CAGVGGRTEAFF
TRBV19	-	TRBJ2-7	CASSLPGERGSYEQYF
TRBV27	TRBD1	TRBJ1-3	CASSLSTGGGNTIYF
TRBV5-5	TRBD1	TRBJ2-7	CASSSDRIGEQYF
TRBV29-1	TRBD2	TRBJ2-5	CSGWTSGSKTQYF
TRBV29-1	TRBD1	TRBJ2-5	CSVERTGEETQYF
TRBV5-4	-	TRBJ2-7	CASRSDSYEQYF
TRBV18	-	TRBJ2-1	CASSLLTGPGVSGEQFF
TRBV28	-	TRBJ2-7	CASSPPGNYEQYF
TRBV5-1	TRBD2	TRBJ2-5	CASSLVSSGSGETQYF
TRBV9	-	TRBJ2-3	CASSGTEGTQYF
TRBV19	TRBD1	TRBJ2-5	CASSMGWDREGETQYF
TRBV19	-	TRBJ2-7	CASSVAAGYEQYF
TRBV2	TRBD1	TRBJ1-3	CASKTGGSGNTIYF
TRBV19	TRBD1	TRBJ1-5	CARGTGDRFNNQPQHF
TRBV4-1	TRBD1	TRBJ1-2	CASYGQAGGYTF